One TCR beta chain is described in this entry. The sample is drawn from a study of blood T cell repertoires in COVID-19. Across the study: Researchers got acute and convalescent COVID-19 samples from the United States, Italy and Spain. T cells, B-cell-depleted T cells, or PBMCs provided the cDNA or gDNA that served as material.

There are 10 residues in the CDR3. Germline values: CDR1 MRHNA, CDR2 SNTAGT. Original processing methods: Amplification with reference gene primers provided the estimates of nucleated cell counts. Clones were sequenced by immunoSEQ multiplex PCR, and TCRdb holds only the in-frame ones, with some missing. The D gene and trimming were derived from the DNA, and the V and J assignments and clone size from that table. The table records about 7,500 clones, more than 60% of them present only once. Material for sequencing was peripheral blood. The chain is built from TRBV6-4 and TRBJ1-2; TRBD1 is a possible D gene (6 bases). This TCR came from a human donor in a cohort sampled during active COVID-19. DNA for the CDR3: TGTCCTGGGGGCTCATCTGGCTACACCTTC. Residues: CPGGSSGYTF.